This T cell receptor beta chain emerged from a study of OX40 agonist ivuxolimab in advanced cancers. Study background: Patients in the trial were receiving intravenous ivuxolimab every 2 weeks, at doses of 0.01 to 10 mg/kg.

Note on this clone: Its cognate antigen is unknown.

Produced via immunoSEQ multiplex PCR; TCRdb's table is partial and in-frame only. Of under 65,000 clones in the sample, over 75% were seen once. Peripheral blood came from all dose cohorts at three timepoints. Overall study results and limits: The CD4+ and CD8+ T cells in the blood had expanded clonally by week 6 at 0.1 to 3.0 mg/kg. Expanded clones belonging to CD8+ T cells outnumbered, on average, those of CD4+.

Germline values: CDR1 GTSNPN, CDR2 SVGIG (reference sequence). This CDR3 is built from 14 residues. Losses at the gene ends were 7 bases for V and 3 bases for J; bases not matched to a gene: 8. Sequences were derived from CD4+ or CD8+ T cells sorted from blood, sampled in a trial of the OX40 agonist ivuxolimab. The V gene is TRBV30, the J gene TRBJ2-1; 8 nucleotides match TRBD2. The sequence derives from an adult with an advanced solid tumor such as melanoma, head and neck, liver or kidney cancer. CDR3 in DNA: TGTGCCTATCAACGGCTAGCGGGCTACAATGAGCAGTTCTTC. This sequence encodes CAYQRLAGYNEQFF.